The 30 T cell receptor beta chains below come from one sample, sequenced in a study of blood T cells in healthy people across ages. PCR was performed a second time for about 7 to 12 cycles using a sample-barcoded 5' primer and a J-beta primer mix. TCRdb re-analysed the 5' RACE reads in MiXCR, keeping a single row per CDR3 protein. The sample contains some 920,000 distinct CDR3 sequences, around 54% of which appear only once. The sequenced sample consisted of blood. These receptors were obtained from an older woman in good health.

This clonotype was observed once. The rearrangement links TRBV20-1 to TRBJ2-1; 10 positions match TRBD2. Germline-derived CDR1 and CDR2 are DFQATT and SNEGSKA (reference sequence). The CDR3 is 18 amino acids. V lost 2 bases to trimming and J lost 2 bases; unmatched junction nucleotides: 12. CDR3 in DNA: TGCAGTGCTAGACCAAGGCCCGGGACTAGCGTCGCCTACAATGAGCAGTTCTTC. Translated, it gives CSARPRPGTSVAYNEQFF.

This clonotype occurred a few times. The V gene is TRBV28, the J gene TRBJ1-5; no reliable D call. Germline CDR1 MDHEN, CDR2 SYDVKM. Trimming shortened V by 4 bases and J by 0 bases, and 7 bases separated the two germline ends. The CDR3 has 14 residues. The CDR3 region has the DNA TGTGCCAGCAGTTCCGGGAATAGCAATCAGCCCCAGCATTTT. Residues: CASSSGNSNQPQHF.

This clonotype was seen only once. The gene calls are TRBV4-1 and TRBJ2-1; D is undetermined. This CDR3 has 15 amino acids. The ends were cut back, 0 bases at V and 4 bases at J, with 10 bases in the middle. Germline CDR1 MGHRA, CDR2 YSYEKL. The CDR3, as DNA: TGCGCCAGCAGCCAAGATCGGAAAAGATACAATGAGCAGTTCTTC. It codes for CASSQDRKRYNEQFF.

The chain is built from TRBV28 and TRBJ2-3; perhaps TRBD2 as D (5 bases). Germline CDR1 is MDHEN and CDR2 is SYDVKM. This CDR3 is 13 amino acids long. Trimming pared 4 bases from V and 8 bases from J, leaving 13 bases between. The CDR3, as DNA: TGTGCCAGCAGTTCCAATAGCGCTAGTACGCAGTATTTT. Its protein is CASSSNSASTQYF. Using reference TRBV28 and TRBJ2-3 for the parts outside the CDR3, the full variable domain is DVKVTQSSRYLVKRTGEKVFLECVQDMDHENMFWYRQDPGLGLRLIYFSYDVKMKEKGDIPEGYSVSREKKERFSLILESASTNQTSMYLCASSSNSASTQYFGPGTRLTVL.

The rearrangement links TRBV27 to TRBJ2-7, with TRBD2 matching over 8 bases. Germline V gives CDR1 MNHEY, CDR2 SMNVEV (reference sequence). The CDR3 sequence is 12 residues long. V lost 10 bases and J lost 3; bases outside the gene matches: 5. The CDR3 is CATHSGNYEQYF. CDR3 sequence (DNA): TGTGCCACCCATAGCGGGAACTACGAGCAGTACTTC.

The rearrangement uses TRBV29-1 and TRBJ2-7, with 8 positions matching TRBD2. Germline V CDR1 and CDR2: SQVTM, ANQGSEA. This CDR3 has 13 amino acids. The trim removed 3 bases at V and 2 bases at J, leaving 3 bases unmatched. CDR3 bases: TGCAGCGTTGAGGGGACTAGACCCTACGAGCAGTACTTC. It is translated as CSVEGTRPYEQYF.

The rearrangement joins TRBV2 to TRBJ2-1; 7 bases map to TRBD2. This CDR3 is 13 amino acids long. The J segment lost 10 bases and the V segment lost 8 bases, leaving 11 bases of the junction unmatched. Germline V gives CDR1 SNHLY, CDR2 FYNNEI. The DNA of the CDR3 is TGTGCCAGCTTTGCGGGAGAGTTTGGGGAGCAGTTCTTC. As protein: CASFAGEFGEQFF.

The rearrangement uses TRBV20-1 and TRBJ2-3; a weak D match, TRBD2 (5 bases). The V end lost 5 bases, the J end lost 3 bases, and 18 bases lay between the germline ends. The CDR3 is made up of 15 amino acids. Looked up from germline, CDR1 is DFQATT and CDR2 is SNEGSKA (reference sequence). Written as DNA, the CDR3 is TGCAGTGCTCTCTCTCCACTAGTCCGTACAGATACGCAGTATTTT. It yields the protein CSALSPLVRTDTQYF.

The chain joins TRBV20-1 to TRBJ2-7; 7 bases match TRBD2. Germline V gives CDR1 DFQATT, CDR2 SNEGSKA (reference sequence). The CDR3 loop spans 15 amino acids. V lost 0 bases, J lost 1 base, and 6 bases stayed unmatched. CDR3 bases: TGCAGTGCTAGAGATCGGGGGAGGGTGTCCTACGAGCAGTACTTC. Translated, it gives CSARDRGRVSYEQYF.

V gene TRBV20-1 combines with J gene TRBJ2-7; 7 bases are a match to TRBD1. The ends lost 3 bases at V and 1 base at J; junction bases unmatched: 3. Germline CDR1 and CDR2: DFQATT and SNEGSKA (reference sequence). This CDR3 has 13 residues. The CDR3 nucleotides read TGCAGTGCTAGCGACAGGGTTTCCTACGAGCAGTACTTC. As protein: CSASDRVSYEQYF.

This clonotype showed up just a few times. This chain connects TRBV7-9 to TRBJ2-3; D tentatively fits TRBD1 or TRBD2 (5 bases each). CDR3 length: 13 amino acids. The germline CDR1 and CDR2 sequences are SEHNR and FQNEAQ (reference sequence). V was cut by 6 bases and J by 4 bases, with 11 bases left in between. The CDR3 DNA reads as TGTGCCAGCAGAAACCTGGGGGCAGATACGCAGTATTTT. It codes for CASRNLGADTQYF. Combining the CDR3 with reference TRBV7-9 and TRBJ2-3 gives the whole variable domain DTGVSQNPRHKITKRGQNVTFRCDPISEHNRLYWYRQTLGQGPEFLTYFQNEAQLEKSRLLSDRFSAERPKGSFSTLEIQRTEQGDSAMYLCASRNLGADTQYFGPGTRLTVL.

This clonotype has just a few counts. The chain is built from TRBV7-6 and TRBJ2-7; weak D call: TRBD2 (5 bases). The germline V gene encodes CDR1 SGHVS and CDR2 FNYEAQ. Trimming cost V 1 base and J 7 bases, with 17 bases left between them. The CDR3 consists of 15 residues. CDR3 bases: TGTGCCAGCAGCTTAGTCCCGGGAATTCTTGGGGAGCAGTACTTC. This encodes CASSLVPGILGEQYF.

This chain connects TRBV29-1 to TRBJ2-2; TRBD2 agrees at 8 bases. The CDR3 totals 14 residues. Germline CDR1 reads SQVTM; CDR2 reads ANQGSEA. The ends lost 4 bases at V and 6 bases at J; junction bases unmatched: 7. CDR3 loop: CSVATSGLAGELFF. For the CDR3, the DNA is TGCAGCGTTGCAACCTCGGGACTAGCCGGGGAGCTGTTTTTT.

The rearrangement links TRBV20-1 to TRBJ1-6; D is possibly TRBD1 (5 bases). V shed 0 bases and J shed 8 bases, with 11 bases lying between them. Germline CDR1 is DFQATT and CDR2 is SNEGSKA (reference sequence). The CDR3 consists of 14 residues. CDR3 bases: TGCAGTGCTAGAGATGCAGGGAGTGATTCACCCCTCCACTTT. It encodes CSARDAGSDSPLHF.

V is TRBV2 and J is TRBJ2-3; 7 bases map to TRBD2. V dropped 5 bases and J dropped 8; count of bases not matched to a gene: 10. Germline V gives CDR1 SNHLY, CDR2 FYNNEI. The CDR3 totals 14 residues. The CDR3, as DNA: TGTGCCAGCAGTCGACTACCCAGGGAGGGTACGCAGTATTTT. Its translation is CASSRLPREGTQYF.

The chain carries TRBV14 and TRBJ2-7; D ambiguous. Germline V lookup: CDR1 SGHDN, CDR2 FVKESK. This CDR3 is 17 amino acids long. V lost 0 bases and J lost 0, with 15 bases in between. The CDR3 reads CASSQDPGRPSSYEQYF. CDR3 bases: TGTGCCAGCAGCCAAGATCCAGGACGGCCAAGCTCCTACGAGCAGTACTTC.

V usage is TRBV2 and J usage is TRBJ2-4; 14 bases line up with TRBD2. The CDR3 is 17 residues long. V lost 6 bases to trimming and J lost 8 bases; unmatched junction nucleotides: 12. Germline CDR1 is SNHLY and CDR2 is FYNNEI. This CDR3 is CASRDRLAGGPGDIQYF. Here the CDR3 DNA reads TGTGCCAGCAGGGACCGACTAGCGGGAGGGCCGGGGGACATTCAGTACTTC.

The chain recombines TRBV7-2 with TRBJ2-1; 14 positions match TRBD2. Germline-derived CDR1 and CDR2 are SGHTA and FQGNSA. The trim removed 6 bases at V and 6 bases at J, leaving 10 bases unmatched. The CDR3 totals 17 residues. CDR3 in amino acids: CASSSPRTSGRTNEQFF. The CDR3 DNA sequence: TGTGCCAGCAGTTCACCTAGGACTAGCGGGAGGACCAATGAGCAGTTCTTC.

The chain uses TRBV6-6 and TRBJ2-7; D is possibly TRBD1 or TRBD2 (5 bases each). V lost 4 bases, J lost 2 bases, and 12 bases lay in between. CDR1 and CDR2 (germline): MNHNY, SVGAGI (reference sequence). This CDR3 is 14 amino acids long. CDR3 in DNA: TGTGCCAGCAGTTGGGGGTCCGGGGCCTACGAGCAGTACTTC. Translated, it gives CASSWGSGAYEQYF.

The CDR3 DNA is TGTGCCAGCAGCTTCAGAGTCGAGTCCACAGATACGCAGTATTTT. This encodes CASSFRVESTDTQYF. The chain uses TRBV7-2 and TRBJ2-3; D remains unclear. The CDR3 consists of 15 residues. Trimming left V 3 bases short and J 2 bases short, with 12 bases between. Germline V gene sequence: CDR1 SGHTA, CDR2 FQGNSA.

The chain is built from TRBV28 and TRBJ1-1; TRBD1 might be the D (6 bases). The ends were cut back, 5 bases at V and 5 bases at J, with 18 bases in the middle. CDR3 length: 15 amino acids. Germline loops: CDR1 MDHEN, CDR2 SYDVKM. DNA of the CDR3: TGTGCCAGCAGTGGCCACGGAGTAGGGGGGACTGAAGCTTTCTTT. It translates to CASSGHGVGGTEAFF.

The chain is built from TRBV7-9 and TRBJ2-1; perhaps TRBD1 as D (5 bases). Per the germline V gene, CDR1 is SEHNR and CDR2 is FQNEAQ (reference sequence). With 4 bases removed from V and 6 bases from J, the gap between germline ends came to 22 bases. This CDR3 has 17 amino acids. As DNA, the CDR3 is TGTGCCAGCAGCTCCGCCCTAAGGGGTCACACTTTCAATGAGCAGTTCTTC. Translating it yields CASSSALRGHTFNEQFF. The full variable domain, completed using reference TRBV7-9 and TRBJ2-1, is DTGVSQNPRHKITKRGQNVTFRCDPISEHNRLYWYRQTLGQGPEFLTYFQNEAQLEKSRLLSDRFSAERPKGSFSTLEIQRTEQGDSAMYLCASSSALRGHTFNEQFFGPGTRLTVL.

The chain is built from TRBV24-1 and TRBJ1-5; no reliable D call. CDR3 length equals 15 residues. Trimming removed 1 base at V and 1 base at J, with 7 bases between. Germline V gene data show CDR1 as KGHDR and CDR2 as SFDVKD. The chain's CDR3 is CATSDLGSSNQPQHF. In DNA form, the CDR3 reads TGTGCCACCAGTGATTTAGGGAGCAGCAATCAGCCCCAGCATTTT.

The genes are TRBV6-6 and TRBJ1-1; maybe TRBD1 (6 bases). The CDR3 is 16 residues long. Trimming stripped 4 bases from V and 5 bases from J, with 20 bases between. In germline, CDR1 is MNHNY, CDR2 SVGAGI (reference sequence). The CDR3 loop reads CASSSQTRGDKTEAFF. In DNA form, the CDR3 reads TGTGCCAGCAGTTCGCAGACCAGGGGAGACAAAACTGAAGCTTTCTTT.

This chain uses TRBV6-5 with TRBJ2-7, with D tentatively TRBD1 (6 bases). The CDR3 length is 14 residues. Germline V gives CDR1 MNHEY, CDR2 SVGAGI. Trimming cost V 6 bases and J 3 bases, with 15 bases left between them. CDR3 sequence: CASRPQGEGYEQYF. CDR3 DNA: TGTGCCAGCAGACCACAGGGAGAGGGCTACGAGCAGTACTTC.

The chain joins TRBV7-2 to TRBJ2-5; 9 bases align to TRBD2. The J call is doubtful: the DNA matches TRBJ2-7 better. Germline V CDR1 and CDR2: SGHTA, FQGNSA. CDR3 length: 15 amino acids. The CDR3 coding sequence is TGTGCCAGCAGCTACGCGGGGGGGCCCTCTAACGAGCAGTACTTC. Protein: CASSYAGGPSNEQYF.

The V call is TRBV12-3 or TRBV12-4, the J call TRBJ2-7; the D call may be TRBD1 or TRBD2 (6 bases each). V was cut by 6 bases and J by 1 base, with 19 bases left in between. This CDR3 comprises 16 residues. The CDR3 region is CASSREMAQGSYEQYF. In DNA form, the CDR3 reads TGTGCCAGCAGCCGGGAGATGGCACAGGGTTCCTACGAGCAGTACTTC.

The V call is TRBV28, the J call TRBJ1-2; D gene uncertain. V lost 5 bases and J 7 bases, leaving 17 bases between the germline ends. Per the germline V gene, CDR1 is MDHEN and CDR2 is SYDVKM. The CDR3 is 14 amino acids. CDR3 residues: CASSVILVEVGYTF. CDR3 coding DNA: TGTGCCAGCAGTGTGATTTTAGTGGAGGTTGGCTACACCTTC.

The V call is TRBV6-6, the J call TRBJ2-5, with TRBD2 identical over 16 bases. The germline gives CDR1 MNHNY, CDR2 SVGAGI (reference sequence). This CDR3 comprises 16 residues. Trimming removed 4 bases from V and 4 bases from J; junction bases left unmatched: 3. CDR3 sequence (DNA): TGTGCCAGCAGTTTGGGGACTAGCGGGAGGGTAGAGACCCAGTACTTC. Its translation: CASSLGTSGRVETQYF.

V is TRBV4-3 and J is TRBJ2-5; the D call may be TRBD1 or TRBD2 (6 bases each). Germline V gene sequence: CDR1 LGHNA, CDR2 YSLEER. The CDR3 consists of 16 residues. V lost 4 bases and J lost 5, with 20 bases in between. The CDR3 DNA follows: TGCGCCAGCAGCCTACACGGGACACCCGGGGGTGAGACCCAGTACTTC. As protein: CASSLHGTPGGETQYF.